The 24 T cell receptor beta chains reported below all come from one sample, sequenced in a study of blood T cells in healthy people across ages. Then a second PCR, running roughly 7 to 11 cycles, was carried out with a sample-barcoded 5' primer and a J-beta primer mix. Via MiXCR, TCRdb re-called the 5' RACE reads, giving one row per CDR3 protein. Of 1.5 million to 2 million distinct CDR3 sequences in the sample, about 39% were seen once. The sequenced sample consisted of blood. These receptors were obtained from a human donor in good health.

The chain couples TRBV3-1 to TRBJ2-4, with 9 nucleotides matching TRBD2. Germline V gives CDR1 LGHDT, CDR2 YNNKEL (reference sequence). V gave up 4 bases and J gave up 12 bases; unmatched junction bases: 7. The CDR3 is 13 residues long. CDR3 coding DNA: TGTGCCAGCAGCCCTTTCTTAGCGGGGGATCAGTACTTC. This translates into CASSPFLAGDQYF.

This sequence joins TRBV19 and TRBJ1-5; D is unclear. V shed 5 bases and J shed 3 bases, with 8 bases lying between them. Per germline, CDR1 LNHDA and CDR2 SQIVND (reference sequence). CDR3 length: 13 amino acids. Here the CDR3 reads CASSGNYNQPQHF. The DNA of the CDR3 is TGTGCCAGTAGTGGGAATTACAATCAGCCCCAGCATTTT.

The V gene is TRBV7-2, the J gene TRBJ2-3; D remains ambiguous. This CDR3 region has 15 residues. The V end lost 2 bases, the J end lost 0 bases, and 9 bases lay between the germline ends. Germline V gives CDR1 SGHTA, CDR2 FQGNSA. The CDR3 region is CASSLRSISTDTQYF. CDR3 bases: TGTGCCAGCAGCTTACGTTCCATTAGCACAGATACGCAGTATTTT.

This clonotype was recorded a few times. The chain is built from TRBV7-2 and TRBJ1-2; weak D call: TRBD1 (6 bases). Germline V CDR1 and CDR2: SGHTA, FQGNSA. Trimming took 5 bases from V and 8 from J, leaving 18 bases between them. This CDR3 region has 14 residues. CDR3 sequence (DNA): TGTGCCAGCAGCCCCGGGGGGCAGCGGAAAGGCTACACCTTC. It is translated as CASSPGGQRKGYTF.

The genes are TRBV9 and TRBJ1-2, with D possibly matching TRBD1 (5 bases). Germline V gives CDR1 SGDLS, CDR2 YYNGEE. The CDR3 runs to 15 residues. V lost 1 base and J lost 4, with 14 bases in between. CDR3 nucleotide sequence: TGTGCCAGCAGCGTATCGGCAGGGCCTAGCTATGGCTACACCTTC. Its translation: CASSVSAGPSYGYTF.

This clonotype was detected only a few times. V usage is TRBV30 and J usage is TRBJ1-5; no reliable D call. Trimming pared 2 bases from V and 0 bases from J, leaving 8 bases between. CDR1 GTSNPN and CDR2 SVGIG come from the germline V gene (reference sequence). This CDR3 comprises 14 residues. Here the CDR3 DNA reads TGTGCCTGGAGTTCGGATTATAGCAATCAGCCCCAGCATTTT. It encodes CAWSSDYSNQPQHF.

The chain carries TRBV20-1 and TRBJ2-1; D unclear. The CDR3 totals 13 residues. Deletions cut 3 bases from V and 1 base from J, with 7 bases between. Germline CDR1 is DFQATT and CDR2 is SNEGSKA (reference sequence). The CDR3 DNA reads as TGCAGTGCTAGGACTGTATCCTACAATGAGCAGTTCTTC. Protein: CSARTVSYNEQFF.

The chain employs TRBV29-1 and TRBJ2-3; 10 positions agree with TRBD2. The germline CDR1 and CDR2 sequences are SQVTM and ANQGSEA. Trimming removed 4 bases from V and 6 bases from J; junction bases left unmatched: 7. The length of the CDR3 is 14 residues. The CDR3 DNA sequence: TGCAGCGTTGGACTAGCGGGCCCAGGGGATACGCAGTATTTT. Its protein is CSVGLAGPGDTQYF.

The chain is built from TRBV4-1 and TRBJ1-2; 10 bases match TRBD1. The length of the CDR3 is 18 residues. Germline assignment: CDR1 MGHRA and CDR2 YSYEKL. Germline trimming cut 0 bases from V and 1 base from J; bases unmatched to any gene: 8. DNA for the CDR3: TGCGCCAGCAGCCAAGATCGATGGGGGACAGGGGTTAACTATGGCTACACCTTC. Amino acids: CASSQDRWGTGVNYGYTF.

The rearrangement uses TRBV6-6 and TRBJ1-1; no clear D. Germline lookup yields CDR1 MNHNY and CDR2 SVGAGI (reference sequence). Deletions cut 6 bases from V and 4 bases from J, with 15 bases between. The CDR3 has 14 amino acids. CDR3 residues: CASRPQVRGTEAFF. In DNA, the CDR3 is TGTGCCAGCAGGCCCCAGGTTCGGGGCACTGAAGCTTTCTTT.

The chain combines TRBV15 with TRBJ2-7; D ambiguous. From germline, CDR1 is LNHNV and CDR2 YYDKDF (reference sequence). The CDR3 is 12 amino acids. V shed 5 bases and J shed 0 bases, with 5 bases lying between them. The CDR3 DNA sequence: TGTGCCACCAGCCTTAACTCCTACGAGCAGTACTTC. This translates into CATSLNSYEQYF.

In DNA form, the CDR3 reads TGTGCCAGCAGCCAAGCTTATCGGCCAACTAATGAAAAACTGTTTTTT. Its translation is CASSQAYRPTNEKLFF. The chain carries TRBV4-2 and TRBJ1-4; the D is unclear. This CDR3 region has 16 residues. In germline, CDR1 is LGHNA, CDR2 YNFKEQ. Trimming pared 1 base from V and 0 bases from J, leaving 9 bases between.

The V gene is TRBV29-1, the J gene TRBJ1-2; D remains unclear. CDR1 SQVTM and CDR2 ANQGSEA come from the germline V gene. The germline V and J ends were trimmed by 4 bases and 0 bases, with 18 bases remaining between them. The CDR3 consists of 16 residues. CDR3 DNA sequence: TGCAGCGTTGTTCGTGGCGCAACGAATCCTAACTATGGCTACACCTTC. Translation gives CSVVRGATNPNYGYTF.

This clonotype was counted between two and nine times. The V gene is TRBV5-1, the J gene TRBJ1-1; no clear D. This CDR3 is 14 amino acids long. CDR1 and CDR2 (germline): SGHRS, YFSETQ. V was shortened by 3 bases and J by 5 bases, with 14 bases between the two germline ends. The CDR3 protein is CASSSDGFGTEAFF. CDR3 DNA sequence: TGCGCCAGCAGCTCAGACGGGTTTGGAACTGAAGCTTTCTTT.

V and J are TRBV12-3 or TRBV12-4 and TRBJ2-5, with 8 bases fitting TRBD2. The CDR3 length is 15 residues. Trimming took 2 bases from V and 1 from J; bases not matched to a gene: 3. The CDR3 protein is CASSLRSGSQETQYF. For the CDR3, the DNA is TGTGCCAGCAGTTTAAGGAGCGGGAGCCAAGAGACCCAGTACTTC.

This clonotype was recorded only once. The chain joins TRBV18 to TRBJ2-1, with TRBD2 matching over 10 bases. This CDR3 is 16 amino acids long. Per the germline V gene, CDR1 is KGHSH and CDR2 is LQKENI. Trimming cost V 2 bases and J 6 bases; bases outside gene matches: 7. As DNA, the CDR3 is TGTGCCAGCTCACCAATCCTAGCGGGGGATATCAATGAGCAGTTCTTC. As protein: CASSPILAGDINEQFF. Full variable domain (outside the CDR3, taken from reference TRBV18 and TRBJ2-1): NAGVMQNPRHLVRRRGQEARLRCSPMKGHSHVYWYRQLPEEGLKFMVYLQKENIIDESGMPKERFSAEFPKEGPSILRIQQVVRGDSAAYFCASSPILAGDINEQFFGPGTRLTVL.

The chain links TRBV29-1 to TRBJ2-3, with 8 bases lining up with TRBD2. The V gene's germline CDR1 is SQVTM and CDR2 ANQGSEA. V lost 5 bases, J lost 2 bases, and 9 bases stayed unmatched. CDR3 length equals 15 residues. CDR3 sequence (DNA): TGCAGCGTTTCAGGACTAGCTACTCCCACAGATACGCAGTATTTT. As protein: CSVSGLATPTDTQYF.

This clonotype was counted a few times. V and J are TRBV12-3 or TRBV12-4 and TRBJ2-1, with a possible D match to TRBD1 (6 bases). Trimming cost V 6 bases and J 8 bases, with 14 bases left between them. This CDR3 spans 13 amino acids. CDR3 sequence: CASSRRGRDEQFF. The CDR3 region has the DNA TGTGCCAGCAGCCGTAGGGGGAGAGATGAGCAGTTCTTC.

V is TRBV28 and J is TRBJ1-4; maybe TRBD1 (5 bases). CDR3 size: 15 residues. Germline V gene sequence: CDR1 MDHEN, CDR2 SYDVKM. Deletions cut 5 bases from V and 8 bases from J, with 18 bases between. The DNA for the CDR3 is TGTGCCAGCAGTCACCTACAGGAGAACCCAGAAAAACTGTTTTTT. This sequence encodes CASSHLQENPEKLFF.

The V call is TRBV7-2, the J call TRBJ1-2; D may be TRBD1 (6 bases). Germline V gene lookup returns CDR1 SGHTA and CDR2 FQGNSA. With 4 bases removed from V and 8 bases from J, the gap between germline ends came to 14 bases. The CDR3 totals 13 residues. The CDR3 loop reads CASSSDRSTGYTF. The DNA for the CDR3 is TGTGCCAGCAGCTCAGACAGGTCGACGGGCTACACCTTC. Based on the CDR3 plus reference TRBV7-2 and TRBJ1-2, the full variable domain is GAGVSQSPSNKVTEKGKDVELRCDPISGHTALYWYRQSLGQGLEFLIYFQGNSAPDKSGLPSDRFSAERTGGSVSTLTIQRTQQEDSAVYLCASSSDRSTGYTFGSGTRLTVV.

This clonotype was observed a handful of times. The CDR3 loop is CASSVGGQGNEQFF. Written as DNA, the CDR3 is TGTGCCAGCAGCGTAGGGGGACAGGGAAATGAGCAGTTCTTC. The chain recombines TRBV9 with TRBJ2-1; 9 bases match TRBD1. V trimming: 0 bases; J trimming: 7 bases; junction bases outside the gene matches: 2. Germline V CDR1 and CDR2: SGDLS, YYNGEE. This CDR3 region has 14 residues.

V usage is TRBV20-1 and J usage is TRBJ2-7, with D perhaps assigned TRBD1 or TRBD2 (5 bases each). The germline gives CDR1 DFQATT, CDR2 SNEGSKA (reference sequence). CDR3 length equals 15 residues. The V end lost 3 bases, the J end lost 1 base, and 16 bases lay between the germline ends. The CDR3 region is CSARPRGRDSYEQYF. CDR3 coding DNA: TGCAGTGCTAGGCCCCGGGGCAGGGATTCCTACGAGCAGTACTTC.

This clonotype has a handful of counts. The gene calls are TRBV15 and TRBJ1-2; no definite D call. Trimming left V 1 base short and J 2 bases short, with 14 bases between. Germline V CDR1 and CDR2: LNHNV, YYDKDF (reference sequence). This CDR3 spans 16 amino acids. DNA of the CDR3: TGTGCCACCAGCAGAGCGTCTGGGTCCGGGAACTATGGCTACACCTTC. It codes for CATSRASGSGNYGYTF.

The CDR3 sequence: CASGGTGDYEQYF. The CDR3 DNA reads as TGTGCCAGCGGGGGGACAGGGGACTACGAGCAGTACTTC. The chain has TRBV6-1 and TRBJ2-7; 10 nucleotides align to TRBD1. Germline V gene sequence: CDR1 MNHNS, CDR2 SASEGT. This CDR3 has 13 residues. With 8 bases clipped from V and 3 bases from J, the junction kept 4 bases outside the gene matches.